The clone carrying this TCR beta chain was detected once. The data derive from a study of blood T cell repertoires in COVID-19. Across the whole study: Spain, Italy and the United States supplied samples that represented acute and convalescent COVID-19. T cells, B-cell-depleted T cells, or PBMCs supplied cDNA or gDNA.

Original analysis: Counts of nucleated cells, estimated from reference gene primer amplification, were obtained. Repertoires were generated with immunoSEQ multiplex PCR, while TCRdb's copy carries only in-frame clones and drops some. V and J calls and clone size are those listed in that table; D and trimming were worked out from the DNA. The data contain fewer than 250,000 clones, 85% to 95% of them singletons. From germline, CDR1 is LGHDT and CDR2 YNNKEL (reference sequence). CDR3 size: 16 residues. V was shortened by 0 bases and J by 5 bases, with 16 bases between the two germline ends. The TCR was taken from a man aged 25-45 years with COVID-19, enrolled during active disease. V gene TRBV3-1 (or the pseudogene TRBV3-2) combines with J gene TRBJ2-5; no reliable D call. The sample consisted of peripheral blood. The CDR3 loop reads CASSQDGPHTRETQYF. The CDR3 region has the DNA TGTGCCAGCAGCCAAGATGGCCCCCATACCAGGGAGACCCAGTACTTC.